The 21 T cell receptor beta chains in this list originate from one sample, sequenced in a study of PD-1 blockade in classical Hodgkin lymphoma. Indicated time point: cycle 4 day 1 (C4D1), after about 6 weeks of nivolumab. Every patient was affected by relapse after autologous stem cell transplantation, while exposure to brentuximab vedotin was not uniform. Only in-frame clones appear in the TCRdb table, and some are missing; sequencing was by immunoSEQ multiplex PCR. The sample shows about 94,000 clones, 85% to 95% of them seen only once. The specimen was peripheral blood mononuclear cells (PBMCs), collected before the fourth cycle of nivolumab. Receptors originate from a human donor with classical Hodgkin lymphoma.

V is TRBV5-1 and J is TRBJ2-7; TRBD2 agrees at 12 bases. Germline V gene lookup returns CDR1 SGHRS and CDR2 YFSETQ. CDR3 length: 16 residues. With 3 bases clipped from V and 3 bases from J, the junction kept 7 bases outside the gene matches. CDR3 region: CASSSPATSGSYEQYF. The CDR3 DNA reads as TGCGCCAGCAGCTCCCCGGCGACTAGCGGGAGCTACGAGCAGTACTTC. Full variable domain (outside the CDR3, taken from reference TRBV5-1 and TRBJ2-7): KAGVTQTPRYLIKTRGQQVTLSCSPISGHRSVSWYQQTPGQGLQFLFEYFSETQRNKGNFPGRFSGRQFSNSRSEMNVSTLELGDSALYLCASSSPATSGSYEQYFGPGTRLTVT.

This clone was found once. The CDR3 nucleotides are TGTGCCTGGAGTGTACTGGGGAGATACAGGTGGGGTCAGCCCCAGCATTTT. Encoded protein: CAWSVLGRYRWGQPQHF. This chain joins TRBV30 and TRBJ1-5, with a possible D match to TRBD1 (5 bases). Germline values: CDR1 GTSNPN, CDR2 SVGIG (reference sequence). This CDR3 comprises 17 residues. V shed 0 bases and J shed 6 bases, with 21 bases lying between them. The full variable domain, completed using reference TRBV30 and TRBJ1-5, is SQTIHQWPATLVQPVGSPLSLECTVEGTSNPNLYWYRQAAGRGLQLLFYSVGIGQISSEVPQNLSASRPQDRQFILSSKKLLLSDSGFYLCAWSVLGRYRWGQPQHFGDGTRLSIL.

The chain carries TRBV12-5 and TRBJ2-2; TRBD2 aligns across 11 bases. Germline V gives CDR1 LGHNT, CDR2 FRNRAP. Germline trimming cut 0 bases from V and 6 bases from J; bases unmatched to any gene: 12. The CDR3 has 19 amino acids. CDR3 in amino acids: CASGLVRVLAGGRAGELFF. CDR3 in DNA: TGTGCTAGTGGTTTGGTCCGGGTTCTAGCGGGAGGAAGGGCCGGGGAGCTGTTTTTT.

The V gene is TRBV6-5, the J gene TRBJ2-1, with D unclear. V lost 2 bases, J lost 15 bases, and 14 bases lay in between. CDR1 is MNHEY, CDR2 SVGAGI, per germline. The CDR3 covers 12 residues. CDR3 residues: CASSYGTRKLFF. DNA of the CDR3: TGTGCCAGCAGTTACGGCACCAGAAAGTTGTTCTTC.

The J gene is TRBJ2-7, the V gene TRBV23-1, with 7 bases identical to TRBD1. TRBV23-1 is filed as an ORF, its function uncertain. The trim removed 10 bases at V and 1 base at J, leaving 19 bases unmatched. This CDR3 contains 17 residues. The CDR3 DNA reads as TGCGCCATGCCGTTTTTGCCCCGGGACAGCTTATCCTACGAGCAGTACTTC. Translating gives CAMPFLPRDSLSYEQYF.

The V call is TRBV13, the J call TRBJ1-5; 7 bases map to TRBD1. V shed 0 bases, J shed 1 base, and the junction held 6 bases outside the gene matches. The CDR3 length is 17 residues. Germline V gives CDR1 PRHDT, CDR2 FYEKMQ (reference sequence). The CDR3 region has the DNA TGTGCCAGCAGCTTAGGAGCAGGGGGGAAAAGCAATCAGCCCCAGCATTTT. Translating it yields CASSLGAGGKSNQPQHF.

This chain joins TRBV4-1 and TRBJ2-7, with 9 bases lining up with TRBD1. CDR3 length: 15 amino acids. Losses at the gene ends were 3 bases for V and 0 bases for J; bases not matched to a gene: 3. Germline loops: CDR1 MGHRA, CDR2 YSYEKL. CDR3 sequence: CASSHRDRASYEQYF. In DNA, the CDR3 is TGCGCCAGCAGCCACCGGGACAGGGCCTCCTACGAGCAGTACTTC.

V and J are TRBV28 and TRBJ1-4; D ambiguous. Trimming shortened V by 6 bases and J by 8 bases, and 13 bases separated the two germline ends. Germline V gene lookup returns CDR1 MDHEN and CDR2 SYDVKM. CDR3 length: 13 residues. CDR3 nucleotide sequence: TGTGCCAGCAGCCCTCAGGTCGGCGAAAAACTGTTTTTT. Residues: CASSPQVGEKLFF.

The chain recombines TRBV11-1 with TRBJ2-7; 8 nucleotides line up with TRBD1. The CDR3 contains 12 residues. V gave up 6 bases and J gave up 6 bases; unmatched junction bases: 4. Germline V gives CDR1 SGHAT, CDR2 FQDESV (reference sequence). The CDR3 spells CASRSDRGEQYF. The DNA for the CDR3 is TGTGCCAGCAGAAGTGACAGGGGCGAGCAGTACTTC.

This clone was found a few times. CDR3 DNA: TGTGCCAGCAGTCTCCGGGGAACAAGGGAGACCCAGTACTTC. Protein: CASSLRGTRETQYF. V gene TRBV6-1 combines with J gene TRBJ2-5; the D gene is possibly TRBD2 (5 bases). From germline, CDR1 is MNHNS and CDR2 SASEGT. Trimming shortened V by 5 bases and J by 5 bases, and 15 bases separated the two germline ends. The CDR3 is 14 amino acids.

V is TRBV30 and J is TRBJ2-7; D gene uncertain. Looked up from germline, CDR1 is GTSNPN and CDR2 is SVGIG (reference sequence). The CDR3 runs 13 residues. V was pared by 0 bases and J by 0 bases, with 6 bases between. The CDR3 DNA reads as TGTGCCTGGAGTGTGGCCAGCTCCTACGAGCAGTACTTC. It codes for CAWSVASSYEQYF.

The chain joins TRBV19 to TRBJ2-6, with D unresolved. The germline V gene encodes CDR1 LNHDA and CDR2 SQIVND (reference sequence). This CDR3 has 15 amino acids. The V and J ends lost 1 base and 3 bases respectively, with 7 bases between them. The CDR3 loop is CASSIGDGGANVLTF. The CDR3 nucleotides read TGTGCCAGTAGTATAGGAGACGGTGGGGCCAACGTCCTGACTTTC.

This CDR3 is CASTLMDEKLFF. The CDR3 coding sequence is TGTGCCAGCACCCTAATGGATGAAAAACTGTTTTTT. The chain combines TRBV5-5 with TRBJ1-4; D remains ambiguous. Germline lookup yields CDR1 SGHKS and CDR2 YYEKEE (reference sequence). V shed 6 bases and J shed 6 bases, with 9 bases lying between them. This CDR3 has 12 amino acids.

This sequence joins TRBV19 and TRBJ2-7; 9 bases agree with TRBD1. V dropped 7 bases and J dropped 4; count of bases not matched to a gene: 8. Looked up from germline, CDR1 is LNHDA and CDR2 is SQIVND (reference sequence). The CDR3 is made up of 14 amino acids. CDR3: CASKETGQGYEQYF. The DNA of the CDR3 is TGTGCCAGTAAAGAAACGGGACAGGGATACGAGCAGTACTTC.

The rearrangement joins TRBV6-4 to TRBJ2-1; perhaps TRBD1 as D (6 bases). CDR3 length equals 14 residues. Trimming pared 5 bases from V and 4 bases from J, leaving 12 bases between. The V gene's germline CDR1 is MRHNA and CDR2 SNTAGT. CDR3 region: CASSLEGGYNEQFF. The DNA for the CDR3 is TGTGCCAGCAGTCTGGAAGGGGGTTACAATGAGCAGTTCTTC.

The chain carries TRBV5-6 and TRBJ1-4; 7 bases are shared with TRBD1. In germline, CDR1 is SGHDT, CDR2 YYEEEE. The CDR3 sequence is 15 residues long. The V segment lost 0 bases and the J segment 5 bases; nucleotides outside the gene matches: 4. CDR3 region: CASSLATGRNEKLFF. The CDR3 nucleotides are TGTGCCAGCAGCTTGGCGACAGGGAGAAATGAAAAACTGTTTTTT.

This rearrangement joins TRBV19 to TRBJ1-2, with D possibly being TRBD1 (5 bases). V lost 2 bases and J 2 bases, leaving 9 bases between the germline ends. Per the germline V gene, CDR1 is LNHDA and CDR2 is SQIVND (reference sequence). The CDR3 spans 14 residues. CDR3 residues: CASSIQGGNYGYTF. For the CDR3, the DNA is TGTGCCAGTAGTATACAGGGAGGAAACTATGGCTACACCTTC.

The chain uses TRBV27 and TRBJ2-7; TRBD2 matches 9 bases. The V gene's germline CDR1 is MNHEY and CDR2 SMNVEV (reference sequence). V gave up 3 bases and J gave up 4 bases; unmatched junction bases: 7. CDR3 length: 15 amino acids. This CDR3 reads CASSFKRGAQYEQYF. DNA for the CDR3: TGTGCCAGCAGTTTCAAGCGGGGGGCGCAATACGAGCAGTACTTC.

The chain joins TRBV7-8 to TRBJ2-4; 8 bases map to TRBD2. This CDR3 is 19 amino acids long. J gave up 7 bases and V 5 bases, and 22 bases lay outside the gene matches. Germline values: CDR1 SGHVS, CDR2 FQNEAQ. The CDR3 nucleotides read TGTGCCAGCAGCCCACGGGCGGGGTTCGCGGGGGGAGTTAGGAACATTCAGTACTTC. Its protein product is CASSPRAGFAGGVRNIQYF.

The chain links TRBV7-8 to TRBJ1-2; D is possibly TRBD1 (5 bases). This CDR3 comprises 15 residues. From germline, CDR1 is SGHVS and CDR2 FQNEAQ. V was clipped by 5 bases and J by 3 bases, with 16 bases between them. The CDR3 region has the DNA TGTGCCAGCAGCCCAGTCGGTGACAGACACTATGGCTACACCTTC. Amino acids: CASSPVGDRHYGYTF.

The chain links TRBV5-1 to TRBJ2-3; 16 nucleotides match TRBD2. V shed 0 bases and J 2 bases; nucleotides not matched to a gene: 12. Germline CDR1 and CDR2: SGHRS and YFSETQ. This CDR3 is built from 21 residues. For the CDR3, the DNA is TGCGCCAGCAGCTTGGGTGTTGGGGGACTAGCGGGAGGGTCCCTCACAGATACGCAGTATTTT. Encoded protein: CASSLGVGGLAGGSLTDTQYF.